Given below is one T cell receptor beta chain in context. The sample originates from a study of memory CD4+ T cells and cytomegalovirus serostatus. Whole-study context: Donors were healthy Belgian adults, 9 or 10 CMV seropositive and approximately 23 seronegative.

TCRdb's table, derived via immunoSEQ multiplex PCR, lists solely in-frame clones and lacks some. Here the sample spans under 80,000 clones, around 82% being singletons. CDR3 length equals 15 residues. Germline CDR1 reads SGHRS; CDR2 reads YFSETQ. The trim removed 5 bases at V and 4 bases at J, leaving 8 bases unmatched. Single viable CD3+CD4+CD8-CD45RO+ cells were sorted as the memory CD4+ T cells. Donors' CMV status reflects serum IgG against pp150, pp28, p38, p52. The sequencing sample was made of memory CD4+ T cells from blood. The chain combines TRBV5-1 with TRBJ1-2; 10 positions match TRBD1. This clonotype originated in an adult in good health and CMV-seropositive. For the CDR3, the DNA is TGCGCCAGCAGGTCTCAGACAGGGGGCACCTATGGCTACACCTTC. This sequence encodes CASRSQTGGTYGYTF. Filled out from reference TRBV5-1 and TRBJ1-2, the complete variable domain reads KAGVTQTPRYLIKTRGQQVTLSCSPISGHRSVSWYQQTPGQGLQFLFEYFSETQRNKGNFPGRFSGRQFSNSRSEMNVSTLELGDSALYLCASRSQTGGTYGYTFGSGTRLTVV.